Presented here are 11 T cell receptor beta chains from one specimen sequenced in a study of T cells in Graves' hyperthyroidism and ophthalmopathy. Amplified TCR beta CDR3 regions came from RNA transcripts. HTBI primers drove first-round RT-PCR of the TCR CDR3. TCRdb ran MiXCR on the multiplex PCR reads and lists one entry per CDR3 protein. The sample yields 250,000 to 300,000 distinct CDR3 sequences, about an eighth seen once. Input material: blood. The receptors were sampled from a woman between 40 and 50 years old with Graves' hyperthyroidism.

This clonotype was found many times. The CDR3 protein is CASRRDRNTEAFF. CDR3 DNA sequence: TGTGCCAGCAGACGGGACAGGAACACTGAAGCTTTCTTT. This rearrangement joins TRBV27 to TRBJ1-1, with 7 bases fitting TRBD1. CDR1 is MNHEY, CDR2 SMNVEV, per germline (reference sequence). The CDR3 has 13 amino acids. Germline trimming cut 6 bases from V and 1 base from J; bases unmatched to any gene: 2.

This clonotype was observed at least ten times. The V and J genes are TRBV2 and TRBJ1-1, with unresolved D. This CDR3 comprises 11 residues. Trimming shortened V by 5 bases and J by 7 bases, and 8 bases separated the two germline ends. The germline CDR1 and CDR2 sequences are SNHLY and FYNNEI. The CDR3 reads CASSPQVEAFF. The CDR3 region has the DNA TGTGCCAGCAGTCCTCAGGTTGAAGCTTTCTTT. Full variable domain (rest looked up from reference TRBV2 and TRBJ1-1): EPEVTQTPSHQVTQMGQEVILRCVPISNHLYFYWYRQILGQKVEFLVSFYNNEISEKSEIFDDQFSVERPDGSNFTLKIRSTKLEDSAMYFCASSPQVEAFFGQGTRLTVV.

In this sample, this clonotype turned up many times. V gene TRBV20-1 combines with J gene TRBJ2-3; 8 bases fit TRBD1. J was trimmed by 1 base and V by 4 bases; bases with no gene match: 7. The CDR3 has 15 residues. Germline loops: CDR1 DFQATT, CDR2 SNEGSKA (reference sequence). CDR3 sequence: CSAIRTGTGTDTQYF. For the CDR3, the DNA is TGCAGTGCTATCCGGACAGGGACGGGCACAGATACGCAGTATTTT.

This clonotype turned up a few times. This chain joins TRBV24-1 and TRBJ2-5, with D perhaps TRBD1 (7 bases). Looked up from germline, CDR1 is KGHDR and CDR2 is SFDVKD. CDR3 length: 15 amino acids. V lost 3 bases, J lost 5 bases, and 15 bases lay in between. CDR3 loop: CATSDEGGAGETQYF. The CDR3 bases are TGTGCCACCAGTGATGAAGGGGGCGCGGGGGAGACCCAGTACTTC.

The rearrangement joins TRBV7-2 to TRBJ2-6; D ambiguous. The CDR3 totals 16 residues. V lost 1 base to trimming and J lost 0 bases, with 7 bases between them. The germline CDR1 and CDR2 sequences are SGHTA and FQGNSA. This CDR3 reads CASSLEGSSGANVLTF. CDR3 in DNA: TGTGCCAGCAGCTTAGAGGGAAGCTCTGGGGCCAACGTCCTGACTTTC.

CDR3: CASSPGGGQGIPTQYF. CDR3 nucleotides: TGCGCCAGCAGCCCGGGGGGGGGACAGGGGATACCTACGCAGTATTTT. The chain joins TRBV5-1 to TRBJ2-3; TRBD1 matches at 10 bases. V lost 4 bases, J lost 8 bases, and 13 bases stayed unmatched. The CDR3 is 16 amino acids. Per the germline V gene, CDR1 is SGHRS and CDR2 is YFSETQ.

In this sample, this clonotype turned up many times. In DNA form, the CDR3 reads TGCAGCGTTGAAGATCGAGGGCCCCCAACCCAGTACTTC. Translating gives CSVEDRGPPTQYF. The gene calls are TRBV29-1 and TRBJ2-5, with D perhaps matching TRBD2 (5 bases). V lost 0 bases to trimming and J lost 8 bases, with 13 bases between them. The germline CDR1 and CDR2 sequences are SQVTM and ANQGSEA. This CDR3 is 13 amino acids long.

This clonotype has ten or more counts. J is TRBJ2-1 and V is TRBV20-1; D is perhaps TRBD1 or TRBD2 (5 bases each). Trimming left V 5 bases short and J 2 bases short, with 13 bases between. Germline values: CDR1 DFQATT, CDR2 SNEGSKA (reference sequence). CDR3 size: 14 residues. CDR3: CSARRDPPYNEQFF. The CDR3 region has the DNA TGCAGTGCTCGCCGGGACCCGCCCTACAATGAGCAGTTCTTC.

This clonotype was counted many times. The J gene is TRBJ1-2, the V gene TRBV4-2, with no clear D. CDR1 and CDR2 from the germline V gene are LGHNA and YNFKEQ. V lost 3 bases, J lost 8 bases, and 22 bases lay in between. This CDR3 comprises 16 residues. The CDR3 DNA sequence: TGTGCCAGCAGCCAGCGGATTTCGCTGCCCGGGAGCGGCTACACCTTC. Encoded protein: CASSQRISLPGSGYTF.

Ten or more counts support this clonotype. J is TRBJ2-3 and V is TRBV10-3; D possibly corresponds to TRBD2 (6 bases). CDR1 is ENHRY, CDR2 SYGVKD, per germline. Trimming removed 0 bases from V and 7 bases from J, with 8 bases in between. The length of the CDR3 is 13 residues. CDR3: CAISESGGNTQYF. The DNA for the CDR3 is TGTGCCATCAGTGAGTCGGGCGGGAATACGCAGTATTTT.

This clonotype was counted a few times. The junction and the germline gene differ at one end; a read error may be behind it. The chain links TRBV20-1 to TRBJ2-6; D may be TRBD1 (5 bases). There are 18 residues in the CDR3. CDR1 and CDR2 from the germline V gene are DFQATT and SNEGSKA (reference sequence). Here the CDR3 DNA reads TGCAGTGCTGGAGACCGCAGGGTGGCGGCCTCTGGGGCCAACGTCCTGACTTTC. Its protein is CSAGDRRVAASGANVLTF.